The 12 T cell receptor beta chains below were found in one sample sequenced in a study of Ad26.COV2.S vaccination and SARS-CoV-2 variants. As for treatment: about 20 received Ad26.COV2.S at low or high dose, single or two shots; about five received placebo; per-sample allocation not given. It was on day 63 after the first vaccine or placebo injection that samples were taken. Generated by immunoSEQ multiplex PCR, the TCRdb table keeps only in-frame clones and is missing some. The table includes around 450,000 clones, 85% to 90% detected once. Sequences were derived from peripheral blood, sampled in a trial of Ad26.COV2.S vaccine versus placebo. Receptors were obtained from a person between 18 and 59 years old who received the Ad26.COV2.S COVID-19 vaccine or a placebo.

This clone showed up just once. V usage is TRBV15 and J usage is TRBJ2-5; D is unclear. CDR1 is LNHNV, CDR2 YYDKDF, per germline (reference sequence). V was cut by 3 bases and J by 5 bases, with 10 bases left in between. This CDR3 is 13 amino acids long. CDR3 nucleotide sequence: TGTGCCACCAGCAGGAGTCCAAGGGAGACCCAGTACTTC. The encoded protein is CATSRSPRETQYF.

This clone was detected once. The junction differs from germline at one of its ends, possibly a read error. CDR3 nucleotides: TGCAGCGTTGCTCACGGGACTAATATCCCTACCGGGGTGCTGTTTTTT. Translating it yields CSVAHGTNIPTGVLFF. This sequence joins TRBV29-1 and TRBJ2-2; 7 nucleotides agree with TRBD2. Looked up from germline, CDR1 is SQVTM and CDR2 is ANQGSEA. The length of the CDR3 is 16 residues.

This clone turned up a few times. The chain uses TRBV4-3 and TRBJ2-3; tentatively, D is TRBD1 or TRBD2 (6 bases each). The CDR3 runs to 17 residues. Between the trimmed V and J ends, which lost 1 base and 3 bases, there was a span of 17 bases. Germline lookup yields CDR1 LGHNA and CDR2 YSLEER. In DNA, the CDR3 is TGCGCCAGCAGCCAAGGGCGGTTTAGGGGGGAAACAGATACGCAGTATTTT. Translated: CASSQGRFRGETDTQYF.

The CDR3 region is CATSGPGTGLSQYF. The CDR3 DNA reads TGTGCCACCAGCGGGCCCGGGACAGGACTCTCTCAGTACTTC. The chain links TRBV15 to TRBJ2-7, with TRBD1 matching over 8 bases. The CDR3 has 14 residues. In germline, CDR1 is LNHNV, CDR2 YYDKDF (reference sequence). J lost 10 bases, V lost 5 bases, and 13 bases had no gene match. Using reference TRBV15 and TRBJ2-7 for the parts outside the CDR3, the full variable domain is DAMVIQNPRYQVTQFGKPVTLSCSQTLNHNVMYWYQQKSSQAPKLLFHYYDKDFNNEADTPDNFQSRRPNTSFCFLDIRSPGLGDTAMYLCATSGPGTGLSQYFGPGTRLTVT.

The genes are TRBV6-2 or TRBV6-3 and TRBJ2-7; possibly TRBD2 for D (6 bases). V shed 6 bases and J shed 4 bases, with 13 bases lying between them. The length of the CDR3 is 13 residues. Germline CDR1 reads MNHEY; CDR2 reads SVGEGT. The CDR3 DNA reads TGTGCCAGCAGCACCCGGGAGCCATACGAGCAGTACGTC. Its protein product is CASSTREPYEQYV.

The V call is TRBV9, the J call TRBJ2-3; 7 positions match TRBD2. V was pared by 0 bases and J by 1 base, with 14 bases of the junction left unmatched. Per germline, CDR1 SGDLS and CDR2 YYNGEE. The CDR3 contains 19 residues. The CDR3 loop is CASSVVWDFLGGGTDTQYF. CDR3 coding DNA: TGTGCCAGCAGCGTAGTGTGGGATTTTTTGGGGGGGGGCACAGATACGCAGTATTTT.

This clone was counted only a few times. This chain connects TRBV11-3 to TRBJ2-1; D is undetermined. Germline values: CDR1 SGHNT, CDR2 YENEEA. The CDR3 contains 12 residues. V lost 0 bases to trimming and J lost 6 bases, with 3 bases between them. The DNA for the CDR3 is TGTGCCAGCAGCTTAGATCGCAATGAGCAGTTCTTC. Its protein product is CASSLDRNEQFF.

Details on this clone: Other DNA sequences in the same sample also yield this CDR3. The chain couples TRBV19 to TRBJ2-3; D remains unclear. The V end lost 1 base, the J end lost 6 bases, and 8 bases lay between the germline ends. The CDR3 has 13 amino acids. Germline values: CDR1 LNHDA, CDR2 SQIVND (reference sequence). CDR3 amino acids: CASSIGARDTQYF. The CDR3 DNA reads TGTGCCAGTAGTATAGGGGCCCGGGATACGCAGTATTTT.

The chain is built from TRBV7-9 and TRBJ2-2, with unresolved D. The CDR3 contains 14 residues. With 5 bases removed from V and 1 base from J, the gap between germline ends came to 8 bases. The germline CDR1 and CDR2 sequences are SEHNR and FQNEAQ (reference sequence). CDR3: CASSETVNTGELFF. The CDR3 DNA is TGTGCCAGCAGCGAGACGGTGAACACCGGGGAGCTGTTTTTT. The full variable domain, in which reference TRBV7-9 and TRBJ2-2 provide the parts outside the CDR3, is DTGVSQNPRHKITKRGQNVTFRCDPISEHNRLYWYRQTLGQGPEFLTYFQNEAQLEKSRLLSDRFSAERPKGSFSTLEIQRTEQGDSAMYLCASSETVNTGELFFGEGSRLTVL.

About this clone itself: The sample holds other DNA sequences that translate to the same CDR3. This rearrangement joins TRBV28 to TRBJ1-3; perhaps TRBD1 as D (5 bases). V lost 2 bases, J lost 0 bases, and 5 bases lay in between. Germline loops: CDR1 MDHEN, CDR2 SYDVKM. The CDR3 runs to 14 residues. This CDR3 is CASSLQGSGNTIYF. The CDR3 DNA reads TGTGCCAGCAGTTTACAGGGCTCTGGAAACACCATATATTTT.

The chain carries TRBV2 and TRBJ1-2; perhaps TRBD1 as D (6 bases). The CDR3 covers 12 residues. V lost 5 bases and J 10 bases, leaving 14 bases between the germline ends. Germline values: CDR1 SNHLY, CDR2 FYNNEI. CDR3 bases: TGTGCCAGCAGTTCTAGGGGGTCGGACTACACCTTC. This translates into CASSSRGSDYTF.

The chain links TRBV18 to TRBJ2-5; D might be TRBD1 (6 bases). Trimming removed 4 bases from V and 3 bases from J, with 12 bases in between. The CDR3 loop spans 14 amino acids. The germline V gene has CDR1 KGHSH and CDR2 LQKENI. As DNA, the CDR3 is TGTGCCAGCTCACTAACAGGGTTAAAAGAGACCCAGTACTTC. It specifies CASSLTGLKETQYF.